This entry concerns a single T cell receptor beta chain. As yet, its antigen is unknown. The PCR contained 60 Vbeta and 13 Jbeta primers. In the original workflow: Among the unique TCR beta chains that a later analysis counted, some 73 million in all, roughly 10 million were shared. Generated by immunoSEQ multiplex PCR, the TCRdb table keeps only in-frame clones and is missing some. For V, J and clone size, that table is used; D and trimming come from the DNA. The sample has over 95,000 clones, 74% seen once. These data belong to a study of cytomegalovirus exposure and HLA in healthy donors. Study-wide results and limits: In an earlier analysis, most TCR beta V segments were productive about 87% or about 30% of the time. There were several of the most significant clusters that appeared linked to common viral pathogens in a later analysis.

This clonotype was sampled from a human donor in good health. The sequenced material came from PBMCs.

CDR3 nucleotide sequence: TGTGCCAGCAGCTTACCAAACGGGAGCTGGAATGAAAAACTGTTTTTT. Protein sequence: CASSLPNGSWNEKLFF. This sequence joins TRBV7-9 and TRBJ1-4; D unresolved. Germline assignment: CDR1 SEHNR and CDR2 FQNEAQ (reference sequence). The V gene lost 2 bases and the J gene lost 5 bases, with 15 bases spanning the gap. The length of the CDR3 is 16 residues.